This TCR beta chain was captured by sequencing in a study of neurological immune-mediated disorders. General study findings and limits: Neither clinical nor MRI features showed any association with the multiple sclerosis repertoire cluster, and the authors stated that larger cohorts are needed. The greatest TCR clonal expansion appeared in HTLV-1-associated myelopathy and the smallest, falling below healthy controls, in multiple sclerosis.

V shed 0 bases, J shed 10 bases, and the junction held 13 bases outside the gene matches. The V gene's germline CDR1 is SGHRS and CDR2 YFSETQ. This CDR3 is 16 amino acids long. Unsorted libraries were generated from 2 million PBMCs. These cells had been stored in RNAlater at -80 C. TCRdb passed the 5' RACE reads through MiXCR, listing each CDR3 protein once. The sample has some 120,000 distinct CDR3 sequences, roughly 3.1% seen once; the top ten hold roughly 1.3%. In this sample, this clonotype turned up many times. Its target is unknown. Sequencing used PBMCs. V and J are TRBV5-1 and TRBJ2-3, with 8 bases matching TRBD1. This TCR derives from a woman in her twenties or thirties with multiple sclerosis. The CDR3 protein is CASSLVDRARGVPQYF. The CDR3 nucleotides read TGCGCCAGCAGCTTGGTGGACAGGGCCAGAGGCGTCCCGCAGTATTTT.